Sequencing of this T cell receptor (beta chain) was carried out in a study of shared clonotypes between healthy human individuals. Positively selected for CCR7, the CD45RO-negative cells used as naive CD8 cells excluded terminally differentiated effector memory CD45RA+ cells. Germline V gene sequence: CDR1 SGHAT, CDR2 FQNNGV. The CDR3 runs 16 residues. V gave up 3 bases and J gave up 11 bases; unmatched junction bases: 10. Libraries were prepared by immunoSEQ multiplex PCR; TCRdb keeps only in-frame clonotypes and omits some of them. The repertoire includes roughly 2.1 million clones, about 92% of them detected once, and 1.7% sits in the top ten.

Sequenced: naive CD8+ T cells from PBMCs. This TCR came from a man aged 18-30 years in good health. Some clones in this sample may be carry-over from other donors' samples. The chain is built from TRBV11-2 and TRBJ2-7, with TRBD2 matching over 16 bases. The CDR3 sequence is CASSFLPGLAGGPEYF. Here the CDR3 DNA reads TGTGCCAGCAGCTTTCTCCCGGGACTAGCGGGAGGGCCGGAGTACTTC.